The clone carrying this T cell receptor beta chain was counted many times. The sample originates from a study of T-cell reconstitution after alpha-beta-depleted transplantation in children. A library of TCRbeta sequences, prepared with unique molecular identifiers, was generated. TCRdb re-analysed the PCR reads in MiXCR, keeping a single row per CDR3 protein. The sample contains approximately 91,000 distinct CDR3 sequences, roughly 8% of which appear only once. This TCR was recovered from a human donor who donated a stem cell graft to a child with congenital amegakaryocytic thrombocytopenia. The source was PBMCs from the stem cell graft donor, collected from the stem cell graft.

Written as DNA, the CDR3 is TGTGCCAGCAGTCATCTCCCTGGACTAGCGACATACAATGAGCAGTTCTTC. It yields the protein CASSHLPGLATYNEQFF. J is TRBJ2-1 and V is TRBV14; TRBD2 matches 9 bases. Germline V CDR1 and CDR2: SGHDN, FVKESK. The ends lost 6 bases at V and 4 bases at J; junction bases unmatched: 13. This CDR3 contains 17 residues.